This TCR beta chain was profiled in a study of cytomegalovirus exposure and HLA in healthy donors. The CDR3 is made up of 13 amino acids. Trimming took 3 bases from V and 8 from J, leaving 13 bases between them. The V gene's germline CDR1 is MGHDK and CDR2 SYGVNS. Data came from immunoSEQ multiplex PCR; TCRdb stores just in-frame clones and leaves some out. The sample includes some 88,000 clones, roughly 97% of them seen just once. The TCR comes from a man aged 18 to 35 in good health and CMV-seronegative. This sequence joins TRBV25-1 and TRBJ1-2; TRBD1 might be the D (5 bases). The sequencing sample was made of PBMCs. In DNA form, the CDR3 reads TGTGCCAGCAGTGAGGGCCCCGGGGGAGGCTACACCTTC. Translated, it gives CASSEGPGGGYTF.